The T cell receptor beta chain described here comes from a study of T cell responses to AZD1222 COVID-19 vaccine. Study-level results: Only a handful of AZD1222 recipients, more than 5 in all, had baseline seropositivity.

Sequencing was performed with immunoSEQ multiplex PCR; in TCRdb, only in-frame clones are kept and a portion is missing. The sample contains some 140,000 clones, about 85% of which appear only once. Deletions cut 1 base from V and 3 bases from J, with 3 bases between. Germline assignment: CDR1 SGHNT and CDR2 YENEEA. This CDR3 is 13 amino acids long. For this clone: Its target is unknown.

The rearrangement uses TRBV11-3 and TRBJ1-4; no clear D gene. The sample in question was peripheral blood, obtained on day 0 of AZD1222 vaccination. The receptor was isolated from an adult in good health. In DNA, the CDR3 is TGTGCCAGCAGCTTAGCGGCTAATGAAAAACTGTTTTTT. This sequence encodes CASSLAANEKLFF.